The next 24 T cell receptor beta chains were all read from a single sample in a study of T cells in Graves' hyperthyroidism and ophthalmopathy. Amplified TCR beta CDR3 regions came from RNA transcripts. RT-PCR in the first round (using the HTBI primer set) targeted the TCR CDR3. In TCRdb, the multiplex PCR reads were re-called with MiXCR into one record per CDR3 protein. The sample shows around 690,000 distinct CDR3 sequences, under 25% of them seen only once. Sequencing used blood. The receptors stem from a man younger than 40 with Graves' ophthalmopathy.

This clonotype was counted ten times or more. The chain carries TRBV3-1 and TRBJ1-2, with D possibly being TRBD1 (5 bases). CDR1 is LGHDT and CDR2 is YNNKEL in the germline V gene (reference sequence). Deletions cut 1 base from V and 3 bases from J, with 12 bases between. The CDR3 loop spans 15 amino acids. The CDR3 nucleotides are TGTGCCAGCAGCCAAGGTTCCGGGACCTACTATGGCTACACCTTC. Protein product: CASSQGSGTYYGYTF.

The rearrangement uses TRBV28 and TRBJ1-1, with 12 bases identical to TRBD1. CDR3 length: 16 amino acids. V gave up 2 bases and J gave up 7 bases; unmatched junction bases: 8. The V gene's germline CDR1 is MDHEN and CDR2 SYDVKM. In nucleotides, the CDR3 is TGTGCCAGCAGTTTACGCCGGGACAGGGGGCGCGTTGAAGCTTTCTTT. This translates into CASSLRRDRGRVEAFF.

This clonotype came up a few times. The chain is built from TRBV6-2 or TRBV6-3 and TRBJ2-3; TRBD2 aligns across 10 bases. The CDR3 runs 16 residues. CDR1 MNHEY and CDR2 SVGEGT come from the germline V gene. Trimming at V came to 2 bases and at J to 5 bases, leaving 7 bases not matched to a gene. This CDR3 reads CASSYDLAGAVDTQYF. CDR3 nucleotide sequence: TGTGCCAGCAGTTACGATCTAGCGGGAGCGGTAGATACGCAGTATTTT.

The CDR3 DNA follows: TGTGCCAGCAGCTTGGGCAGGGGGCAAGATACGCAGTATTTT. This translates into CASSLGRGQDTQYF. The V call is TRBV5-6, the J call TRBJ2-3, with 8 positions matching TRBD1. The germline gives CDR1 SGHDT, CDR2 YYEEEE. There are 14 residues in the CDR3. The junction had 2 bases not matched to a gene; V was cut back by 0 bases and J by 5 bases.

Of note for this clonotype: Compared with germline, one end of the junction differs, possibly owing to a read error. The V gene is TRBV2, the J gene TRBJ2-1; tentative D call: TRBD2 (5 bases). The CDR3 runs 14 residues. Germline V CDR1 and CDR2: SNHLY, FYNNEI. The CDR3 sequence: CASSGSESCNEQFF. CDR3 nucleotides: TGTGCCAGCAGTGGTAGCGAATCCTGCAATGAGCAGTTCTTC.

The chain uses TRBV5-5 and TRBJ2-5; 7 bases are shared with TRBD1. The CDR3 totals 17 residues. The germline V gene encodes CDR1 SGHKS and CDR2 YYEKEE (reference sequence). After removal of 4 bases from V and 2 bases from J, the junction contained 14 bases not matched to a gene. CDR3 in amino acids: CASSHHGRGQRQETQYF. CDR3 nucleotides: TGTGCCAGCAGCCACCATGGCCGGGGACAGAGACAAGAGACCCAGTACTTC.

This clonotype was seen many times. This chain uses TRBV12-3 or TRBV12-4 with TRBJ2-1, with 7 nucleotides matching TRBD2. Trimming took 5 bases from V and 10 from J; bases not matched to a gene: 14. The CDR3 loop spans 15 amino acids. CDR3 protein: CASSPPGTIVGEQFF. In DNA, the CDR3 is TGTGCCAGCAGTCCTCCCGGGACTATCGTTGGCGAGCAGTTCTTC.

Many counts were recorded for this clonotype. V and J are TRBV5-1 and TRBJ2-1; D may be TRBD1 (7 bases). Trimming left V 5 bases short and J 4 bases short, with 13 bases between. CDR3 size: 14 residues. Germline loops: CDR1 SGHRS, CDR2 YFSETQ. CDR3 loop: CASRGQGGYNEQFF. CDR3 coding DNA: TGCGCCAGCAGAGGGCAGGGGGGTTACAATGAGCAGTTCTTC.

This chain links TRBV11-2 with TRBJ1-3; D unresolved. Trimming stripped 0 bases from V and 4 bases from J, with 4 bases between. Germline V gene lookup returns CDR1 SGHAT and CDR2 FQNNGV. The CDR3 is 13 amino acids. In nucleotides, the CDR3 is TGTGCCAGCAGCTTAGATCGAGGAAACACCATATATTTT. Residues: CASSLDRGNTIYF.

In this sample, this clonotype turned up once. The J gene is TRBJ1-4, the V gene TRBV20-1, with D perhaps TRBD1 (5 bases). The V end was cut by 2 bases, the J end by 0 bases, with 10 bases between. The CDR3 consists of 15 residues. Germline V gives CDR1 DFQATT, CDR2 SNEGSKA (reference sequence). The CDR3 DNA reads TGCAGTGCTAGATCCCAGGGATCAACTAATGAAAAACTGTTTTTT. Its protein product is CSARSQGSTNEKLFF.

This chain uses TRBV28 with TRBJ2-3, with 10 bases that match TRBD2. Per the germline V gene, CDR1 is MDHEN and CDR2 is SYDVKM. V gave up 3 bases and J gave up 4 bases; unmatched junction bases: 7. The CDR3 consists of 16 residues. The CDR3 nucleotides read TGTGCCAGCAGTTTGGCTAGCGGGAGAGGAGCAGATACGCAGTATTTT. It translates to CASSLASGRGADTQYF.

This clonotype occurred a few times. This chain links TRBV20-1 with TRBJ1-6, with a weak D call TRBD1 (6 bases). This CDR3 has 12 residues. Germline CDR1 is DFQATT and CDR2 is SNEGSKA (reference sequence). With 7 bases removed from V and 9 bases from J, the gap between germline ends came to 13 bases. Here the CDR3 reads CSGTGRTSPLHF. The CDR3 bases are TGCAGTGGAACAGGGCGGACTTCACCCCTCCACTTT.

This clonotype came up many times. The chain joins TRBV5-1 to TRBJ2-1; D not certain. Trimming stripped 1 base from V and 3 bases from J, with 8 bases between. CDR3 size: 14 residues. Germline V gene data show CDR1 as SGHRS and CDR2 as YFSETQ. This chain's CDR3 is CASSLMGFYNEQFF. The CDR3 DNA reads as TGCGCCAGCAGCTTGATGGGTTTCTACAATGAGCAGTTCTTC. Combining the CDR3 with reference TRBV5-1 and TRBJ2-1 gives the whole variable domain KAGVTQTPRYLIKTRGQQVTLSCSPISGHRSVSWYQQTPGQGLQFLFEYFSETQRNKGNFPGRFSGRQFSNSRSEMNVSTLELGDSALYLCASSLMGFYNEQFFGPGTRLTVL.

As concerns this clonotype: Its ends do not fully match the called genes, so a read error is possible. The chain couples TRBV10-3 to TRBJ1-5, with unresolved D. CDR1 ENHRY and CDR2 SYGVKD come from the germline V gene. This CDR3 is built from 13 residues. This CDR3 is CAISREELQPRHF. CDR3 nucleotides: TGTGCCATCTCGCGGGAGGAGCTTCAGCCCCGGCATTTT.

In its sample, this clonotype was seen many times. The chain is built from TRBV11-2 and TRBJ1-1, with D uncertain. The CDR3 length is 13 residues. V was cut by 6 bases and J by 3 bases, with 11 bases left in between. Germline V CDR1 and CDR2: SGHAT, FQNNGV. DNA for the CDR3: TGTGCCAGCAGTCGTCACTTGGACACTGAAGCTTTCTTT. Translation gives CASSRHLDTEAFF.

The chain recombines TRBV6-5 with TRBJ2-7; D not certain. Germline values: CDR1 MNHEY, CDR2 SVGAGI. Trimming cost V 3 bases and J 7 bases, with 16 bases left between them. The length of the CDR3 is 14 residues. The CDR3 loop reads CASSYLGSRREQYF. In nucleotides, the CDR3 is TGTGCCAGCAGTTATCTGGGCAGCCGGCGGGAGCAGTACTTC.

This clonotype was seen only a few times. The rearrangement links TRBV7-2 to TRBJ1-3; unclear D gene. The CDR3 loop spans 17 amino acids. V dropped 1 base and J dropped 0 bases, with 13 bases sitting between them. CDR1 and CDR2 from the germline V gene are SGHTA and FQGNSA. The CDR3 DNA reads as TGTGCCAGCAGCTTAGTCCCACGTATTTCCTCTGGAAACACCATATATTTT. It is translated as CASSLVPRISSGNTIYF.

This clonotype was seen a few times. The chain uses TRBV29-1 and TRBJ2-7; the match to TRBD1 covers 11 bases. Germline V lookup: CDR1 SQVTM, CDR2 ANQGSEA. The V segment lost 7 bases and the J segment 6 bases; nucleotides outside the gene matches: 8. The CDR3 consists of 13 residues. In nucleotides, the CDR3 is TGCAGCGCCACCGGGGACAGGGGGGCCGAGCAGTACTTC. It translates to CSATGDRGAEQYF.

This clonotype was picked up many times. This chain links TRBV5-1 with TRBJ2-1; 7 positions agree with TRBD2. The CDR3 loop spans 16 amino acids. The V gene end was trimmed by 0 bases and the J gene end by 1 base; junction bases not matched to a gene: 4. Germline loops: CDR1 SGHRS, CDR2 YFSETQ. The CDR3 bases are TGCGCCAGCAGCTTGGTTGCGGGGGAATCCTACAATGAGCAGTTCTTC. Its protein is CASSLVAGESYNEQFF.

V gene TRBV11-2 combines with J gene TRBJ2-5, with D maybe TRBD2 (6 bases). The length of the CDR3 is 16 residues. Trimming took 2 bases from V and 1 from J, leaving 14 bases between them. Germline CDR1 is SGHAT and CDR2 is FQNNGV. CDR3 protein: CASSLFPQGGQETQYF. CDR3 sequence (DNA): TGTGCCAGCAGCTTATTTCCCCAGGGAGGCCAAGAGACCCAGTACTTC.

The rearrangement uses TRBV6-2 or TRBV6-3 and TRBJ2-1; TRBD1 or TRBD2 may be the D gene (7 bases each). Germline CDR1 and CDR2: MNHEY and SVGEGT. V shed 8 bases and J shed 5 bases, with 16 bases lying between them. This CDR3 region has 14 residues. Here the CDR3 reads CASGGDSDDNEQFF. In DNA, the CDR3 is TGTGCCAGCGGGGGGGACAGCGATGACAATGAGCAGTTCTTC.

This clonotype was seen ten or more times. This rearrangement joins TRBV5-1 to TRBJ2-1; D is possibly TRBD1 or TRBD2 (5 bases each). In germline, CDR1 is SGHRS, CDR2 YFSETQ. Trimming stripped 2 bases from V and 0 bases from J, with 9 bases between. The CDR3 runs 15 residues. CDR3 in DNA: TGCGCCAGCAGCTTCAGGGAGCGCTCCTACAATGAGCAGTTCTTC. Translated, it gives CASSFRERSYNEQFF.

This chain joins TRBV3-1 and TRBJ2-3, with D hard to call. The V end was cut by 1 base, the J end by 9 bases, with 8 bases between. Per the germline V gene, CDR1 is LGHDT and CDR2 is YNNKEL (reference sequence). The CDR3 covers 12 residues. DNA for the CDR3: TGTGCCAGCAGCCAAGGCCAGAGAACGCAGTATTTT. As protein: CASSQGQRTQYF.

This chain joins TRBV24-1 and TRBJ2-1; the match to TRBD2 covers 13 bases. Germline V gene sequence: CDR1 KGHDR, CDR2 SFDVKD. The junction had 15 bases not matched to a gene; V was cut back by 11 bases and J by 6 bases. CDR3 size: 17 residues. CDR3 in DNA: TGTGCCAGCAGCCTTCTCCCGGGACTAGCGGGAACCAATGAGCAGTTCTTC. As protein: CASSLLPGLAGTNEQFF.